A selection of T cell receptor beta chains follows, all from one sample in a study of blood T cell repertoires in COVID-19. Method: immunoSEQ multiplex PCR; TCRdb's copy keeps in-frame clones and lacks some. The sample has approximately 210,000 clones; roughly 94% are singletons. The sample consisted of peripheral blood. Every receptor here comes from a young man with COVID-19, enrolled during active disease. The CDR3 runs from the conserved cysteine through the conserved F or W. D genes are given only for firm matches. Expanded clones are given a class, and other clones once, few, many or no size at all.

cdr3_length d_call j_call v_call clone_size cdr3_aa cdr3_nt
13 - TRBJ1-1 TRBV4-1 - CASSFSPFSEAFF TGCGCCAGCAGCTTCTCCCCTTTCTCTGAAGCTTTCTTT
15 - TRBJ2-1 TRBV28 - CASSLYPTGNNEQFF TGTGCCAGCAGTTTGTACCCTACAGGGAACAATGAGCAGTTCTTC
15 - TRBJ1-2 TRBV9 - CASSVGTGSDYGYTF TGTGCCAGCAGCGTAGGAACAGGGTCGGACTATGGCTACACCTTC
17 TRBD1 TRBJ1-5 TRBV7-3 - CASSSPRTGTDHQPQHF TGTGCCAGCAGCTCTCCACGAACCGGGACAGATCATCAGCCCCAGCATTTT
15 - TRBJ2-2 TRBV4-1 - CASSQGPVNTGELFF TGCGCCAGCAGCCAGGGGCCCGTAAACACCGGGGAGCTGTTTTTT
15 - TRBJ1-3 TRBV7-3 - CASSLTGAYGNTIYF TGTGCCAGCAGCTTAACGGGGGCATATGGAAACACCATATATTTT
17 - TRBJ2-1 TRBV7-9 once CASSLNRDIRRVNEQFF TGTGCCAGCAGCTTAAACCGGGACATTCGAAGAGTAAATGAGCAGTTCTTC
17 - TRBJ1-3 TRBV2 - CASRDPGQTPSGNTIYF TGTGCCAGCAGGGATCCCGGACAGACCCCCTCTGGAAACACCATATATTTT
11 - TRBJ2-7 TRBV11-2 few CASSNSYEQYF TGTGCCAGCAGTAACTCCTACGAGCAGTACTTC
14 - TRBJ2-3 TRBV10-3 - CAPFRQLVTDTQYF TGTGCCCCCTTCAGACAGCTGGTCACAGATACGCAGTATTTT
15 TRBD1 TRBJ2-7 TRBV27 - CASRINRDSSYEQYF TGTGCCAGCAGAATTAACCGGGACAGCTCCTACGAGCAGTACTTC
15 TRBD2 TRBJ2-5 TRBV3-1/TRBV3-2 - CASSPLAGGQETQYF TGTGCCAGCAGCCCGCTGGCGGGGGGGCAAGAGACCCAGTACTTC
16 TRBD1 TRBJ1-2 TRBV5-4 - CASSFGYRGMDYGYTF TGTGCCAGCAGCTTCGGATACAGGGGTATGGACTATGGCTACACCTTC
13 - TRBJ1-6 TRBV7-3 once CASSRGRDSPLHF TGTGCCAGCAGTCGGGGTAGAGATTCACCCCTCCACTTT
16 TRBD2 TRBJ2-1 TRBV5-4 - CASSLGSGGIKWKQFF TGTGCCAGCAGCTTGGGTAGCGGGGGGATTAAATGGAAGCAGTTCTTC
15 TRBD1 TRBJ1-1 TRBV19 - CASSRRTGGNTEAFF TGTGCCAGTAGTAGACGGACAGGAGGGAACACTGAAGCTTTCTTT
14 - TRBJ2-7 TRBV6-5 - CASSWSRRSYEQYF TGTGCCAGCAGTTGGTCCAGGCGTTCCTACGAGCAGTACTTC
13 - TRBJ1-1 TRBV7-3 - CASSLDRYTEAFF TGTGCCAGCAGCTTAGACAGGTACACTGAAGCTTTCTTT
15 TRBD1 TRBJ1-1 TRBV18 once CASSPTGAGGTEAFF TGTGCCAGCTCACCTACAGGGGCCGGCGGCACTGAAGCTTTCTTT
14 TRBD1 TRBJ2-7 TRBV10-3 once CAISVGTGNYEQYF TGTGCCATCAGTGTCGGGACAGGTAACTACGAGCAGTACTTC
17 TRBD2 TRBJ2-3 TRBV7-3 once CASSLIPSGGNPDTQYF TGTGCCAGCAGCTTAATCCCTAGCGGGGGGAATCCAGATACGCAGTATTTT
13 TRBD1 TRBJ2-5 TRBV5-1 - CASSLQGAETQYF TGCGCCAGCAGCTTGCAGGGGGCGGAGACCCAGTACTTC
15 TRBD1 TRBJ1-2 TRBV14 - CASSQDGATGPTSAF TGTGCCAGCAGCCAAGATGGTGCGACAGGGCCGACCTCAGCCTTC
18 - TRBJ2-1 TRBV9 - CASSVGSASVRVLDEQFF TGTGCCAGCAGCGTAGGGTCTGCTTCGGTGAGGGTCCTCGATGAGCAGTTCTTC
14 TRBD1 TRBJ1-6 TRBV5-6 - CASSGTVANSPLHF TGTGCCAGCAGCGGGACAGTAGCTAATTCACCCCTCCACTTT
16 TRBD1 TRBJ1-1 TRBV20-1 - CSAGDPRQGQNTEAFF TGCAGTGCTGGTGACCCTAGACAGGGGCAGAACACTGAAGCTTTCTTT
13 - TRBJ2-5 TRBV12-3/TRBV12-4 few CASSLGVQETQYF TGTGCCAGCAGTTTAGGAGTCCAAGAGACCCAGTACTTC
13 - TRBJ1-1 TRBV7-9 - CASSWPQGTEAFF TGTGCCAGCAGCTGGCCCCAGGGTACCGAAGCTTTCTTT